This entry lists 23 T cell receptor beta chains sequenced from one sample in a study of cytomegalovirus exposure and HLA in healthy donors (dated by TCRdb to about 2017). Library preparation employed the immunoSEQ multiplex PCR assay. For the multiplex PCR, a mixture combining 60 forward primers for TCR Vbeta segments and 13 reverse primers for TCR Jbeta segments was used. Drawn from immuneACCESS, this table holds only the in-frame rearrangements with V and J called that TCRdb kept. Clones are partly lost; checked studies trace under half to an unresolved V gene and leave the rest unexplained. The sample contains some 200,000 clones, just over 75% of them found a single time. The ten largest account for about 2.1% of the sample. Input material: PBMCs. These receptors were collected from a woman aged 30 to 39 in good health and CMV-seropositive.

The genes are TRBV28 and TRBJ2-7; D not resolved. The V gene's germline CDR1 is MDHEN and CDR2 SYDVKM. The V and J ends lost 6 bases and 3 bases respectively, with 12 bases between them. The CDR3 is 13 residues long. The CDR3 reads CASRVQRGYEQYF. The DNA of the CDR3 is TGTGCCAGCAGGGTTCAGCGAGGCTACGAGCAGTACTTC.

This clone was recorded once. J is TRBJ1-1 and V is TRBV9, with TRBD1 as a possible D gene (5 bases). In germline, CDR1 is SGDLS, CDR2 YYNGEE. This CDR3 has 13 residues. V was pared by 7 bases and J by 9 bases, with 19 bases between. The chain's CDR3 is CASVSRDGGKAFF. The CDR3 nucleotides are TGTGCCAGCGTAAGTCGTGACGGGGGGAAAGCTTTCTTT.

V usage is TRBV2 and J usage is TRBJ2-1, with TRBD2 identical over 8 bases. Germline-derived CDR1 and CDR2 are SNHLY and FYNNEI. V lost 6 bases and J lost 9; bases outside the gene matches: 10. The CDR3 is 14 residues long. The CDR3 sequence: CASSAGGAVVEQFF. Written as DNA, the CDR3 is TGTGCCAGCAGCGCGGGGGGCGCCGTCGTTGAGCAGTTCTTC.

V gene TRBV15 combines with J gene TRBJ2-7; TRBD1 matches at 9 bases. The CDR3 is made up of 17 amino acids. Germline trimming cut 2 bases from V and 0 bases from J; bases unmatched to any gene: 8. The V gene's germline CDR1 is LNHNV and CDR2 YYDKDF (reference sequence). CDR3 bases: TGTGCCACCAGCAGAATACAACAGGGGGCGTTCTCCTACGAGCAGTACTTC. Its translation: CATSRIQQGAFSYEQYF.

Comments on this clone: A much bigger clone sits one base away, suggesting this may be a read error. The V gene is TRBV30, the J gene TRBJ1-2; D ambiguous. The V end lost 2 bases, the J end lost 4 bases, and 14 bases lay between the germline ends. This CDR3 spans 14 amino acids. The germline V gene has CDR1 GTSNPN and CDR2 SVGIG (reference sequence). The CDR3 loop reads CAWSPDSVSYGYTF. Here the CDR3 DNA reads TGTGCCTGGAGTCCGGACTCGGTTAGCTATGGCTACACCTTC.

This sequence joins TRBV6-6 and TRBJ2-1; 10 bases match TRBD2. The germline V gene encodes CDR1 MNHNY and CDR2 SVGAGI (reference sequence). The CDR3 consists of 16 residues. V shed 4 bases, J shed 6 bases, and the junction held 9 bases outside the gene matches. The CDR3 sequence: CASSSLSGRASNEQFF. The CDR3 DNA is TGTGCCAGCAGTTCCCTGAGCGGGAGGGCCTCCAATGAGCAGTTCTTC.

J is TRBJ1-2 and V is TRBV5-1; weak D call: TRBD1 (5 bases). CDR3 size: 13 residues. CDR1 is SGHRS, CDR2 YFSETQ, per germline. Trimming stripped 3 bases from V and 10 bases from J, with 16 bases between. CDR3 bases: TGCGCCAGCAGCTCCGCCTCCGTCAGGGACTACACCTTC. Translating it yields CASSSASVRDYTF.

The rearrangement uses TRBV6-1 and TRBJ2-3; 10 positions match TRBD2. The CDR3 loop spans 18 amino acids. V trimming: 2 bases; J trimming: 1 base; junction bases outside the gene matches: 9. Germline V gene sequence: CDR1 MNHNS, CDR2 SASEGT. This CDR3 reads CASSEPNPSGSRTDTQYF. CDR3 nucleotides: TGTGCCAGCAGTGAACCAAATCCTAGCGGGAGTCGCACAGATACGCAGTATTTT.

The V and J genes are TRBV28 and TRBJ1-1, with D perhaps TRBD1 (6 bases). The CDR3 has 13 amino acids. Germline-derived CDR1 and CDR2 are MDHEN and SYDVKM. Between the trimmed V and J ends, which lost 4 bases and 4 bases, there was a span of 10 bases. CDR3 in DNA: TGTGCCAGCAGTTCCGGACAGATCACTGAAGCTTTCTTT. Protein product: CASSSGQITEAFF.

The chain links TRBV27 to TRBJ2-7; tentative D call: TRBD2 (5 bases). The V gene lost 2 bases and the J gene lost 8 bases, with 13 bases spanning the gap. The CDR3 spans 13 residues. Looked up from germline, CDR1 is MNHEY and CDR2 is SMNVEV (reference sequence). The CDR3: CASSLQNGKKQYF. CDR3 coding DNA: TGTGCCAGCAGTTTACAGAACGGGAAAAAGCAGTACTTC.

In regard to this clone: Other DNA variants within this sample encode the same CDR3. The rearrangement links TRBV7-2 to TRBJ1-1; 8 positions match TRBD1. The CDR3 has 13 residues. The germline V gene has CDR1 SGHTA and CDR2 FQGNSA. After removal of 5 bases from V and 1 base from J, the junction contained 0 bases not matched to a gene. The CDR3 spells CASSGQGNTEAFF. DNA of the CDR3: TGTGCCAGCAGCGGACAGGGGAACACTGAAGCTTTCTTT.

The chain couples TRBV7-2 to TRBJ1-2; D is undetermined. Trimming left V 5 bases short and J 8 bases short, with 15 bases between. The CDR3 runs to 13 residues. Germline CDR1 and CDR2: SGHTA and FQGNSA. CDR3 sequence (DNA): TGTGCCAGCAGCCTCGGGCCCGAGCGGGGCTACACCTTC. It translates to CASSLGPERGYTF.

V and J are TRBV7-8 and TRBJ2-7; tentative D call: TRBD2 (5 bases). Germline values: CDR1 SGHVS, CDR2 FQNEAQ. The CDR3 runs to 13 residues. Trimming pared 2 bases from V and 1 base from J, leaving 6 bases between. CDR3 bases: TGTGCCAGCAGCTTAAGCGGATCCTACGAGCAGTACTTC. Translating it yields CASSLSGSYEQYF.

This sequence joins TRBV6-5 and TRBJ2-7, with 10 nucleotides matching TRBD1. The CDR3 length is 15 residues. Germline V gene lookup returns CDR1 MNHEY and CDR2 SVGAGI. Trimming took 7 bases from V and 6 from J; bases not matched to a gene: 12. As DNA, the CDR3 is TGTGCCAGCAAGTCGTTCGGGACAGGGGAGACCGAGCAGTACTTC. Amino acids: CASKSFGTGETEQYF.

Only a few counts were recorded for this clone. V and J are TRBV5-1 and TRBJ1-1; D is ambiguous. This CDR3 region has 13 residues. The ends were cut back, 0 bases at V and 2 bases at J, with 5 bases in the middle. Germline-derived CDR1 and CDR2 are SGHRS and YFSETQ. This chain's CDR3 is CASSLAINTEAFF. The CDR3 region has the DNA TGCGCCAGCAGCTTGGCAATCAACACTGAAGCTTTCTTT.

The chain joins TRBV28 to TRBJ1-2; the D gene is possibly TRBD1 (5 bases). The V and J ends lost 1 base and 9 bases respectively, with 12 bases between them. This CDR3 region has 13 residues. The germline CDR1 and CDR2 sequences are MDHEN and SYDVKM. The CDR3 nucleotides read TGTGCCAGCAGTTTATTAGCAGGGCTCAGCTACACCTTC. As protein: CASSLLAGLSYTF.

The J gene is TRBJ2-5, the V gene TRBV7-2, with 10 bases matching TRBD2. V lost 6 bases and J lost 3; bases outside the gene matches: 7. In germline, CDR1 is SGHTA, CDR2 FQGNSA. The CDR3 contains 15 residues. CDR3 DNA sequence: TGTGCCAGCAGGACAGCGGGGGGGCAGAAAGAGACCCAGTACTTC. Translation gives CASRTAGGQKETQYF.

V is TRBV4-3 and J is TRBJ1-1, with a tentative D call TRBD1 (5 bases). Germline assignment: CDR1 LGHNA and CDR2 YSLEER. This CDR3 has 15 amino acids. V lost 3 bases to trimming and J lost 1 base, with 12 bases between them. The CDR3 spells CASSQGGGTNTEAFF. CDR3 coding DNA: TGCGCCAGCAGCCAGGGGGGGGGAACGAACACTGAAGCTTTCTTT.

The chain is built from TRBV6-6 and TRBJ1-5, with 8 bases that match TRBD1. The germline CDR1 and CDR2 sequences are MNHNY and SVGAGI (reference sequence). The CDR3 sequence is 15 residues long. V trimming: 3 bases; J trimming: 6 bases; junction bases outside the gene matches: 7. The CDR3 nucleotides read TGTGCCAGCAGTTATGGGCAGGGGGCAGTTCAGCCCCAGCATTTT. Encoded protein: CASSYGQGAVQPQHF.

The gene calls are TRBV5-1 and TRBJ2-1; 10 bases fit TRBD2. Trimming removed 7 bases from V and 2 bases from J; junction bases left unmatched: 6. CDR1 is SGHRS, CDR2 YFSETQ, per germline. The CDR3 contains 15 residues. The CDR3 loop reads CASRTSGPTYNEQFF. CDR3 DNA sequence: TGCGCCAGCCGGACTAGCGGACCTACCTACAATGAGCAGTTCTTC.

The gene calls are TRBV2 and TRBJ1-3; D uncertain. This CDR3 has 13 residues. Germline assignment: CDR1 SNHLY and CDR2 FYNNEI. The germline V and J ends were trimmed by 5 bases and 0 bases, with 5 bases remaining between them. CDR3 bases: TGTGCCAGCAGTTCCTACTCTGGAAACACCATATATTTT. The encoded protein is CASSSYSGNTIYF.

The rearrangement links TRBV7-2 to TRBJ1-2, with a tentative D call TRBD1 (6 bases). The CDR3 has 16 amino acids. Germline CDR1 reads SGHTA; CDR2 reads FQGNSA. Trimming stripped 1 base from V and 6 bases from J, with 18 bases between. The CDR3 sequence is CASSLERFSGTNGYTF. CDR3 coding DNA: TGTGCCAGCAGCTTAGAAAGATTCTCCGGGACAAATGGCTACACCTTC.

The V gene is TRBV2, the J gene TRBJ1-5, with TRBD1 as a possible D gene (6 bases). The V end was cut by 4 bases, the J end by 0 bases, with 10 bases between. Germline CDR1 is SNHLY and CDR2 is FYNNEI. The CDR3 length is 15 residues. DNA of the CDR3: TGTGCCAGCAGTGCCGGACAGAATAGCAATCAGCCCCAGCATTTT. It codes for CASSAGQNSNQPQHF.